A selection of T cell receptor beta chains follows, all from one sample in a study of T cells after yellow fever vaccination. Each CDR3 protein is one row after TCRdb ran MiXCR on the 5' RACE reads. Of fewer than 500,000 distinct CDR3 sequences in the sample, 18% were seen once. The starting material was PBMCs, obtained before the yellow fever booster vaccination. The receptors were sampled from a man aged 18-30 years who received the YFV17D yellow fever vaccine. Each CDR3 is given with its conserved first and last residue. Each record gives: D gene, CDR3 length, V gene, J gene, clone size, CDR3 protein, CDR3 DNA. The D gene is left open where the match is weak. Some rows mark clone size as missing; the rest say once, few, many or name a class of expanded clone.

.,14,TRBV5-1,TRBJ2-4,few,CASSLGGTENIQYF,TGCGCCAGCAGCTTGGGTGGTACAGAAAACATTCAGTACTTC
TRBD2,18,TRBV5-1,TRBJ2-3,few,CASSLVPTTSGTTDTQYF,TGCGCCAGCAGCTTGGTCCCTACAACTAGCGGGACCACAGATACGCAGTATTTT
.,14,TRBV10-3,TRBJ2-3,few,CAISETRSTDTQYF,TGTGCCATCAGTGAGACTCGGAGCACAGATACGCAGTATTTT
.,14,TRBV7-2,TRBJ2-5,.,CASSLDAVQETQYF,TGTGCCAGCAGCTTAGATGCAGTACAAGAGACCCAGTACTTC
TRBD1,15,TRBV7-9,TRBJ1-2,.,CASSLSGQGLAGYTF,TGTGCCAGCAGCCTAAGTGGACAGGGCCTGGCTGGCTACACCTTC
.,16,TRBV4-2,TRBJ1-5,.,CASSQEGSHSNQPQHF,TGTGCCAGCAGCCAAGAAGGGAGCCATAGCAATCAGCCCCAGCATTTT
.,12,TRBV12-3/TRBV12-4,TRBJ1-1,many,CASPGPNTEAFF,TGTGCCAGCCCGGGCCCGAACACTGAAGCTTTCTTT
.,18,TRBV4-3,TRBJ2-3,.,CASSQLAGGGQRTDTQYF,TGCGCCAGCAGCCAACTAGCAGGGGGGGGCCAGCGAACAGATACGCAGTATTTT
.,13,TRBV20-1,TRBJ2-7,few,CSATPTGNNEQYF,TGCAGTGCTACTCCCACAGGGAACAACGAGCAGTACTTC
.,13,TRBV12-3/TRBV12-4,TRBJ1-2,.,CASSVHLEYGYTF,TGTGCCAGCAGCGTCCACCTCGAGTATGGCTACACCTTC
.,15,TRBV5-1,TRBJ1-1,few,CASSPGAIMNTEAFF,TGCGCCAGCAGCCCGGGGGCCATTATGAACACTGAAGCTTTCTTT
TRBD1,14,TRBV18,TRBJ1-1,.,CASSPEDRYTEAFF,TGTGCCAGCTCACCAGAGGACAGGTACACTGAAGCTTTCTTT
.,12,TRBV7-2,TRBJ1-2,few,CASSVQGTGYTF,TGTGCCAGCAGCGTACAGGGCACCGGCTACACCTTC
.,12,TRBV6-6,TRBJ1-4,.,CASTGGPEKLFF,TGTGCCAGCACGGGAGGGCCTGAAAAACTGTTTTTT
.,13,TRBV12-3/TRBV12-4,TRBJ2-1,many,CASSLGGLNEQFF,TGTGCCAGCAGTTTAGGAGGCCTCAATGAGCAGTTCTTC
.,12,TRBV7-9,TRBJ1-4,many,CASSLDLEKLFF,TGTGCCAGCAGCTTAGACCTTGAAAAACTGTTTTTT
.,14,TRBV9,TRBJ2-3,few,CASSVEPAGDTQYF,TGTGCCAGCAGCGTAGAACCTGCCGGTGATACGCAGTATTTT
.,15,TRBV12-3/TRBV12-4,TRBJ2-2,.,CASRISGGRTGELFF,TGTGCCAGCAGAATCTCTGGAGGCCGCACCGGGGAGCTGTTTTTT
.,16,TRBV10-3,TRBJ2-3,.,CAISLQGWWGTDTQYF,TGTGCCATCAGTCTACAGGGTTGGTGGGGCACAGATACGCAGTATTTT
.,12,TRBV12-3/TRBV12-4,TRBJ2-3,.,CASSQSMDTQYF,TGTGCCAGCAGCCAGTCCATGGATACGCAGTATTTT
.,14,TRBV29-1,TRBJ2-5,few,CSVVGVVLQETQYF,TGCAGCGTTGTTGGGGTGGTGCTCCAAGAGACCCAGTACTTC
.,14,TRBV6-6,TRBJ2-6,few,CASKWGGGANVLTF,TGTGCCAGCAAATGGGGCGGCGGGGCCAACGTCCTGACTTTC
TRBD2,16,TRBV4-2,TRBJ2-5,.,CASSQDPAGAQETQYF,TGTGCCAGCAGCCAAGATCCAGCGGGGGCCCAAGAGACCCAGTACTTC
.,14,TRBV7-6,TRBJ2-5,few,CASSSLRGTETQYF,TGTGCCAGCAGCTCCCTACGGGGGACGGAGACCCAGTACTTC
.,12,TRBV28,TRBJ2-1,few,CASSSFIDEQFF,TGTGCCAGCAGTTCATTCATCGATGAGCAGTTCTTC
TRBD1,13,TRBV5-1,TRBJ1-1,many,CASSLGDRGSAFF,TGCGCCAGCAGCTTGGGGGACAGGGGGTCAGCTTTCTTT
.,16,TRBV5-1,TRBJ2-3,many,CASSLGEAPSTDTQYF,TGCGCCAGCAGCTTGGGGGAGGCCCCTAGCACAGATACGCAGTATTTT
TRBD1,15,TRBV11-2,TRBJ1-2,.,CASSGQGSIRYGYTF,TGTGCCAGCAGCGGACAGGGATCGATTCGCTATGGCTACACCTTC
.,14,TRBV5-1,TRBJ2-1,few,CASSGDPHYNEQFF,TGCGCCAGCAGCGGAGATCCCCACTACAATGAGCAGTTCTTC
.,15,TRBV5-1,TRBJ2-7,.,CASSLGQGGRYEQYF,TGCGCCAGCAGCTTGGGGCAGGGAGGACGGTACGAGCAGTACTTC
.,15,TRBV4-1,TRBJ2-7,.,CASSQLRDGEYEQYF,TGCGCCAGCAGCCAGCTCCGGGACGGAGAGTACGAGCAGTACTTC
.,13,TRBV6-2/TRBV6-3,TRBJ2-5,few,CASSSKYQETQYF,TGTGCCAGCAGTTCGAAGTACCAAGAGACCCAGTACTTC
.,18,TRBV6-2/TRBV6-3,TRBJ2-6,.,CASSYGRDRISGANVLTF,TGTGCCAGCAGTTACGGCCGGGACCGGATCTCTGGGGCCAACGTCCTGACTTTC
.,17,TRBV7-9,TRBJ1-2,.,CASSTGLGSTLGYGYTF,TGTGCCAGCAGCACCGGGCTGGGGAGCACTTTGGGCTATGGCTACACCTTC
TRBD2,15,TRBV7-3,TRBJ2-5,.,CASSSRGGRGETQYF,TGTGCCAGCAGCTCCCGGGGGGGCCGAGGGGAGACCCAGTACTTC
.,12,TRBV5-4,TRBJ1-2,.,CASSSGNDGYTF,TGTGCCAGCAGCTCCGGGAACGATGGCTACACCTTC
.,14,TRBV9,TRBJ2-3,few,CASSVGRSTDTQYF,TGTGCCAGCAGCGTTGGACGGAGCACAGATACGCAGTATTTT
TRBD2,17,TRBV7-9,TRBJ2-1,.,CASSLAPSGGDYNEQFF,TGTGCCAGCAGCTTAGCGCCTAGCGGGGGGGACTACAATGAGCAGTTCTTC
.,13,TRBV12-3/TRBV12-4,TRBJ2-2,.,CASSETSPGELFF,TGTGCCAGCAGTGAAACTAGCCCCGGGGAGCTGTTTTTT
.,13,TRBV29-1,TRBJ1-2,.,CSVQALTAYGYTF,TGCAGCGTGCAGGCCCTGACGGCCTATGGCTACACCTTC
.,15,TRBV4-3,TRBJ1-4,.,CASSNAWGAREKLFF,TGCGCCAGCAGCAACGCTTGGGGGGCGCGAGAAAAACTGTTTTTT
.,17,TRBV28,TRBJ2-1,.,CASSLAGLGAPNNEQFF,TGTGCCAGCAGTTTAGCAGGGTTAGGAGCCCCCAACAATGAGCAGTTCTTC
.,12,TRBV12-3/TRBV12-4,TRBJ1-1,many,CASSRTNTEAFF,TGTGCCAGCAGCCGGACAAACACTGAAGCTTTCTTT
TRBD2,12,TRBV20-1,TRBJ2-7,.,CSARELAFEQYF,TGCAGTGCTAGAGAACTAGCGTTCGAGCAGTACTTC